A selection of T cell receptor beta chains follows, all from one sample in a study of regulatory T cells in long-lasting Graves disease. TCRdb independently ran MiXCR on the multiplex PCR reads; one entry per CDR3 protein. The repertoire consists of about 460,000 distinct CDR3 sequences, with 22% occurring once and the leading ten covering around 12%. The material was peripheral blood mononuclear cells (PBMCs), obtained when the disease was refractory, from a patient treated with antithyroid drugs. Receptors originate from a female donor with Graves disease. Each CDR3 is given with its conserved first and last residue. D genes are given only for firm matches. A row's size may be missing; if present it is once, few, many or a size class.

clone_size,d_call,j_call,v_call,cdr3_aa,cdr3_nt
NA,NA,TRBJ1-5,TRBV5-1,CASSPITGTDSNQPQHF,TGCGCCAGCAGCCCTATTACCGGGACCGATAGCAATCAGCCCCAGCATTTT
NA,NA,TRBJ2-3,TRBV29-1,CSVGHGTDTQYF,TGCAGCGTGGGGCACGGCACAGATACGCAGTATTTT
few,TRBD2,TRBJ2-7,TRBV20-1,CSASLAGGYEQYF,TGCAGTGCTAGCCTAGCGGGAGGCTACGAGCAGTACTTC
few,NA,TRBJ1-2,TRBV27,CASRTGEGGYTF,TGTGCCAGCAGAACAGGCGAAGGGGGCTACACCTTC
many,NA,TRBJ1-1,TRBV11-3,CASKSRREPEAFF,TGTGCCAGCAAATCTAGACGGGAGCCTGAAGCTTTCTTT
many,NA,TRBJ1-6,TRBV28,CASSSNRVSPLHF,TGTGCCAGCAGTTCAAACAGGGTTTCACCCCTCCACTTT
few,NA,TRBJ1-5,TRBV18,CASSSNINQPQHF,TGTGCCAGCTCATCTAACATTAATCAGCCCCAGCATTTT
many,TRBD1,TRBJ1-1,TRBV29-1,CSVADRARTEAFF,TGCAGCGTCGCCGACAGGGCGCGAACTGAAGCTTTCTTT
few,TRBD1,TRBJ1-1,TRBV7-3,CASSSNGQGTEAFF,TGTGCCAGCAGCTCGAACGGACAGGGAACTGAAGCTTTCTTT
few,NA,TRBJ2-1,TRBV28,CASSLPLGGREQFF,TGTGCCAGCAGTTTACCACTAGGGGGGAGGGAGCAGTTCTTC
few,NA,TRBJ1-2,TRBV5-5,CASSLIEYGYTF,TGTGCCAGCAGCTTAATCGAATATGGCTACACCTTC
many,TRBD1,TRBJ2-2,TRBV30,CAFPGQATNTGELFF,TGTGCCTTCCCGGGACAGGCAACGAACACCGGGGAGCTGTTTTTT
many,NA,TRBJ2-2,TRBV28,CATGGSLRPYTGELFF,TGTGCCACCGGGGGATCCCTACGCCCATACACCGGGGAGCTGTTTTTT
many,NA,TRBJ2-5,TRBV28,CASSLRQLAGETQYF,TGTGCCAGCAGTTTACGGCAGCTAGCAGGGGAGACCCAGTACTTC
NA,NA,TRBJ2-2,TRBV5-1,CASSLSDSANTGELFF,TGCGCCAGCAGCTTGTCGGACAGCGCGAACACCGGGGAGCTGTTTTTT
few,NA,TRBJ2-2,TRBV20-1,CSAPAGYTGELFF,TGCAGTGCACCGGCAGGGTACACCGGGGAGCTGTTTTTT
NA,NA,TRBJ2-2,TRBV15,CATSSGAGGSTGELFF,TGTGCCACCAGCAGTGGGGCAGGGGGGTCCACCGGGGAGCTGTTTTTT
few,NA,TRBJ1-6,TRBV7-9,CASSFQTGISPLHF,TGTGCCAGCAGCTTCCAAACAGGGATTTCACCCCTCCACTTT
NA,TRBD1,TRBJ2-3,TRBV10-3,CAISGQGGTDTQYF,TGTGCCATCAGCGGACAGGGGGGCACAGATACGCAGTATTTT
NA,TRBD1,TRBJ1-2,TRBV5-1,CASSEDRGRDGYTF,TGCGCCAGCAGCGAGGACAGGGGGCGAGATGGCTACACCTTC
many,NA,TRBJ1-1,TRBV29-1,CSVAYSMNTEAFF,TGCAGCGTTGCCTACAGTATGAACACTGAAGCTTTCTTT